Each of the 7 T cell receptor beta chains below was sequenced from the same sample in a study of CD8+CD57+ T cells in acquired aplastic anemia (dated by TCRdb to about 2018). The sequencing machine was an Illumina HiSeq 2000. Genomic DNA served as template for TCR beta VDJ combination and CDR3 sequence profiling. Starting from the raw public reads, TCRdb applied fastp trimming at Q25, assembled clones with MiXCR and retained in-frame beta chains. Entries are consolidated by CDR3 protein sequence, retaining the most common genes and DNA. The table for this sample lists under 200,000 distinct CDR3 sequences; roughly half of them were counted only once. The biggest ten clones account for about 9.5% of the sample. The patients picked for sequencing were ones in whom flow cytometry had shown an expansion of CD8+CD57+ cells. Sequencing was done on a sample of sorted CD4+, CD8+, or CD8+CD57+ T cells (not recorded which) from PBMCs. These TCRs come from a human donor with aplastic anemia.

This sequence joins TRBV7-2 and TRBJ2-7; possibly TRBD2 for D (5 bases). Trimming took off 2 bases at V and 4 bases at J, with 9 bases between the two ends. Germline V gene lookup returns CDR1 SGHTA and CDR2 FQGNSA. This CDR3 is 13 amino acids long. CDR3 region: CASSLREHYEQYF. In DNA form, the CDR3 reads TGTGCCAGCAGCTTAAGGGAGCATTACGAGCAGTACTTC.

The gene calls are TRBV12-3 or TRBV12-4 and TRBJ1-2, with 12 bases identical to TRBD1. V shed 6 bases, J shed 8 bases, and the junction held 7 bases outside the gene matches. CDR3 length: 14 amino acids. The CDR3 sequence: CASSQGQGAEGYTF. CDR3 coding DNA: TGTGCCAGCAGCCAGGGACAGGGGGCGGAAGGCTACACCTTC.

At least ten counts were recorded for this clonotype. This rearrangement joins TRBV5-1 to TRBJ2-1; D remains unclear. Germline V gene sequence: CDR1 SGHRS, CDR2 YFSETQ. This CDR3 region has 14 residues. The V end was cut by 7 bases, the J end by 5 bases, with 16 bases between. CDR3 residues: CASGMTSTHNEQFF. In DNA form, the CDR3 reads TGCGCCAGCGGGATGACCTCTACGCACAATGAGCAGTTCTTC.

V gene TRBV20-1 combines with J gene TRBJ2-1, with 12 bases matching TRBD2. This CDR3 has 19 amino acids. CDR1 is DFQATT, CDR2 SNEGSKA, per germline (reference sequence). V shed 2 bases and J 0 bases; nucleotides not matched to a gene: 11. Written as DNA, the CDR3 is TGCAGTGCTAGACCTAGCGGGAGGGTCGATGGCGTCTCCTACAATGAGCAGTTCTTC. Encoded protein: CSARPSGRVDGVSYNEQFF.

This clonotype was counted many times. The chain employs TRBV20-1 and TRBJ2-2, with no clear D. V lost 1 base to trimming and J lost 4 bases, with 13 bases between them. The CDR3 spans 15 residues. Per the germline V gene, CDR1 is DFQATT and CDR2 is SNEGSKA (reference sequence). CDR3 coding DNA: TGCAGTGCTAGAGCAAAAGGCGGAATCACCGGGGAGCTGTTTTTT. Amino acids: CSARAKGGITGELFF.

This clonotype was observed a single time. This chain links TRBV20-1 with TRBJ1-2; D call uncertain. Germline CDR1 and CDR2: DFQATT and SNEGSKA (reference sequence). The length of the CDR3 is 14 residues. V dropped 0 bases and J dropped 2 bases, with 10 bases sitting between them. The CDR3 region has the DNA TGCAGTGCTAGAGATCATGGAGGGAACTATGGCTACACCTTC. It specifies CSARDHGGNYGYTF.

Note on this clonotype: A single base separates this from a much larger clone, so it may be a read error. The chain uses TRBV24-1 and TRBJ1-2, with TRBD1 matching over 7 bases. Germline-derived CDR1 and CDR2 are KGHDR and SFDVKD. J was trimmed by 4 bases and V by 4 bases; bases with no gene match: 5. This CDR3 is built from 14 residues. Written as DNA, the CDR3 is TGTGCCACCAGTGACCCCGGGACAGTCTATGGCTACACCTTC. Its translation is CATSDPGTVYGYTF.